This T cell receptor beta chain was recovered during a study of regulatory T cells in long-lasting Graves disease. At least ten counts were recorded for this clonotype. With iRepertoire HTBI primers and Arm-PCR of CDR3 regions, TCR beta libraries were built. Original data processing: The identification of 50 to 65 TRBV and 14 TRBJ segments was made across samples. Each CDR3 protein is one row after TCRdb ran MiXCR on the multiplex PCR reads. TCRdb's processing, not the study's, gives the V and J calls here. The profile covers 400,000 to 500,000 distinct CDR3 sequences, with approximately 14% appearing a single time and approximately 15% taken by the ten largest. CDR1 is SNHLY, CDR2 FYNNEI, per germline. V lost 5 bases, J lost 0 bases, and 7 bases stayed unmatched. This CDR3 contains 16 residues. Time point given: newly diagnosed GD, antithyroid drugs for less than 3 months. There was RNA extracted from PBMCs, and the TCR library was made from it.

These records were also assigned to another study, of T cells in Graves' hyperthyroidism and ophthalmopathy. That paper notes: Patients aged 18 to 65 had newly diagnosed hyperthyroidism that had lasted under 2 months.

The chain recombines TRBV2 with TRBJ1-5; 7 bases match TRBD1. The clonotype was recovered from a woman between 50 and 59 years old with Graves disease. The material sequenced was peripheral blood mononuclear cells (PBMCs), taken at new diagnosis, from a patient treated with antithyroid drugs. CDR3 DNA: TGTGCCAGCAGTCCGAGGGGGACAGATAGCAATCAGCCCCAGCATTTT. Amino acids: CASSPRGTDSNQPQHF.